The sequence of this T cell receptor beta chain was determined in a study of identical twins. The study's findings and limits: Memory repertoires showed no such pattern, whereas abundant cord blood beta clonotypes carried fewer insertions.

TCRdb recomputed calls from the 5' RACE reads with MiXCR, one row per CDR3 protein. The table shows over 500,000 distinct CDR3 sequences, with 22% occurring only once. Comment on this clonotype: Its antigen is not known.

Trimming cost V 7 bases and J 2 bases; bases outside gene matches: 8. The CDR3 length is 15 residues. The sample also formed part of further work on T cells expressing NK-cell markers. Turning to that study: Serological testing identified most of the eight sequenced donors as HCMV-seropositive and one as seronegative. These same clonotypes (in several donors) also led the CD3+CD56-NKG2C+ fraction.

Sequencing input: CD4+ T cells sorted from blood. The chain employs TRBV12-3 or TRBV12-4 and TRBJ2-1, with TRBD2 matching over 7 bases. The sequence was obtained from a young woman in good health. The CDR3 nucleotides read TGTGCCAGCAACCCAATGGGGAGGGCCTACAATGAGCAGTTCTTC. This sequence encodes CASNPMGRAYNEQFF.